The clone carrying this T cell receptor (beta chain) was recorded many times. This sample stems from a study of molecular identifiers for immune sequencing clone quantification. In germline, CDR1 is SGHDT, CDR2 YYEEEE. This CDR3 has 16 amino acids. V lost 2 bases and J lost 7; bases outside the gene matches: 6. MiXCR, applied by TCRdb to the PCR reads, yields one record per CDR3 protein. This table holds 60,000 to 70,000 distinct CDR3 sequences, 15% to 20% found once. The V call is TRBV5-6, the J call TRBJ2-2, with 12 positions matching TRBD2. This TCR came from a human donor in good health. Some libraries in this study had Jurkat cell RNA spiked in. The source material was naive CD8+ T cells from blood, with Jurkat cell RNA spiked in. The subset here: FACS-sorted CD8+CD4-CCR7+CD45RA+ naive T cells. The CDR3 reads CASSFSTSGSVGELFF. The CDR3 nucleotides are TGTGCCAGCAGCTTCTCGACTAGCGGGAGCGTCGGGGAGCTGTTTTTT.